The clone carrying this TCR beta chain appeared a few times. Its antigen remains unknown. These data originate in a study of blood T cells in healthy people across ages. Study outcomes and limitations: Naive T cell percentage strongly correlated with TCR beta diversity.

Primers used in a second PCR of roughly 7 to 12 cycles were a sample-barcoded 5' primer and a J-beta primer mix. The authors tagged each cDNA molecule using a template-switch adaptor with 12 random nucleotides. Sequencing yielded, for each sample, at least 2.5 million paired-end reads carrying CDR3. In TCRdb, the 5' RACE reads were re-called with MiXCR into one record per CDR3 protein. The sample records 700,000 to 800,000 distinct CDR3 sequences, 43% being singletons. Germline CDR1 and CDR2: ENHRY and SYGVKD. This CDR3 contains 14 residues. The trim removed 6 bases at V and 3 bases at J, leaving 1 base unmatched. Staff drew approximately 9.1 milliliters of peripheral blood from each donor.

The source material was blood. The sequence was obtained from a woman aged 60-75 years in good health. J is TRBJ2-3 and V is TRBV10-3; 12 bases are shared with TRBD2. CDR3 DNA: TGTGCCATCAGAACTAGCGGGAGGACAGATACGCAGTATTTT. This gives the protein CAIRTSGRTDTQYF.